One and the same sample provided the 31 T cell receptor beta chains below, sequenced in a study of blood T cell repertoires in COVID-19. Measured with immunoSEQ multiplex PCR; TCRdb has only the in-frame clones, and not every one. The sample holds roughly 15,000 clones, 80% to 90% seen once. The sequencing input was peripheral blood. The receptors were sampled from a man in his 70s in a cohort sampled during active COVID-19.

This sequence joins TRBV28 and TRBJ1-3; 10 bases are a match to TRBD1. V lost 6 bases, J lost 2 bases, and 1 base stayed unmatched. This CDR3 spans 14 amino acids. Per the germline V gene, CDR1 is MDHEN and CDR2 is SYDVKM. The CDR3 protein is CASRTGGTGNTIYF. The DNA of the CDR3 is TGTGCCAGCAGGACAGGGGGCACTGGAAACACCATATATTTT.

This sequence joins TRBV7-2 and TRBJ2-5; a weak D match, TRBD1 (6 bases). Deletions cut 5 bases from V and 4 bases from J, with 14 bases between. The CDR3 is 14 residues long. Germline CDR1 and CDR2: SGHTA and FQGNSA. CDR3 sequence reads: CASSPRTDRETQYF. CDR3 nucleotides: TGTGCCAGCAGCCCACGGACAGATCGAGAGACCCAGTACTTC.

This chain uses TRBV4-1 with TRBJ2-5; 7 bases are a match to TRBD2. Germline loops: CDR1 MGHRA, CDR2 YSYEKL. CDR3 length: 16 residues. After removal of 0 bases from V and 4 bases from J, the junction contained 8 bases not matched to a gene. This CDR3 reads CASSQDGGVWGETQYF. The CDR3 coding sequence is TGCGCCAGCAGCCAAGATGGGGGGGTTTGGGGAGAGACCCAGTACTTC.

V and J are TRBV19 and TRBJ2-3, with TRBD2 identical over 9 bases. The CDR3 loop spans 15 amino acids. CDR1 LNHDA and CDR2 SQIVND come from the germline V gene (reference sequence). J lost 1 base, V lost 5 bases, and 4 bases had no gene match. This CDR3 is CASSATSGGTDTQYF. The CDR3 region has the DNA TGTGCCAGTAGTGCGACTAGCGGAGGCACAGATACGCAGTATTTT.

This chain uses TRBV27 with TRBJ2-1, with unresolved D. Germline lookup yields CDR1 MNHEY and CDR2 SMNVEV (reference sequence). The V and J ends lost 2 bases and 0 bases respectively, with 5 bases between them. This CDR3 contains 14 residues. CDR3 region: CASSLMSSYNEQFF. Written as DNA, the CDR3 is TGTGCCAGCAGTTTAATGAGCTCCTACAATGAGCAGTTCTTC.

The chain uses TRBV29-1 and TRBJ2-5, with 9 nucleotides matching TRBD1. The V and J ends lost 5 bases and 5 bases, in that order; junction bases with no gene match: 6. CDR1 SQVTM and CDR2 ANQGSEA come from the germline V gene. The CDR3 has 13 amino acids. The CDR3 bases are TGCAGCGTTCAAAGGACAGGGGAGGAGACCCAGTACTTC. Protein sequence: CSVQRTGEETQYF.

This clone has more than one count but fewer than ten. The chain links TRBV30 to TRBJ2-7; TRBD2 is a possible D gene (5 bases). The CDR3 totals 14 residues. Germline V CDR1 and CDR2: GTSNPN, SVGIG (reference sequence). V was clipped by 3 bases and J by 5 bases, with 17 bases between them. CDR3 residues: CAWRGAAPAHEQYF. Written as DNA, the CDR3 is TGTGCCTGGAGGGGAGCGGCCCCGGCACACGAGCAGTACTTC.

This chain joins TRBV2 and TRBJ2-5, with 7 bases that match TRBD2. J lost 2 bases, V lost 6 bases, and 3 bases had no gene match. CDR1 SNHLY and CDR2 FYNNEI come from the germline V gene. The CDR3 runs to 13 residues. The CDR3 coding sequence is TGTGCCAGCAGCTCTAGCGGACAAGAGACCCAGTACTTC. The encoded protein is CASSSSGQETQYF.

V usage is TRBV6-5 and J usage is TRBJ2-7, with 8 bases lining up with TRBD1. This CDR3 has 14 amino acids. After removal of 6 bases from V and 4 bases from J, the junction contained 8 bases not matched to a gene. Per the germline V gene, CDR1 is MNHEY and CDR2 is SVGAGI. The CDR3 sequence: CASSPDRGDYEQYF. The CDR3 region has the DNA TGTGCCAGCAGCCCAGACAGGGGTGATTACGAGCAGTACTTC.

The rearrangement joins TRBV7-3 to TRBJ2-1, with 8 bases lining up with TRBD2. The junction had 8 bases not matched to a gene; V was cut back by 4 bases and J by 0 bases. CDR3 length: 17 residues. Germline CDR1 reads SGHTA; CDR2 reads FQGTGA. The CDR3 coding sequence is TGTGCCAGCAGCTCGGGGGGGGGCCCGAGCTCCTACAATGAGCAGTTCTTC. Protein: CASSSGGGPSSYNEQFF.

This chain links TRBV7-9 with TRBJ2-6; D gene uncertain. CDR1 and CDR2 (germline): SEHNR, FQNEAQ (reference sequence). CDR3 size: 17 residues. Trimming cost V 5 bases and J 0 bases, with 14 bases left between them. The CDR3 DNA reads as TGTGCCAGCAGCCTTGGGCAGCTGCTCTCTGGGGCCAACGTCCTGACTTTC. The encoded protein is CASSLGQLLSGANVLTF. The full variable domain, in which reference TRBV7-9 and TRBJ2-6 provide the parts outside the CDR3, is DTGVSQNPRHKITKRGQNVTFRCDPISEHNRLYWYRQTLGQGPEFLTYFQNEAQLEKSRLLSDRFSAERPKGSFSTLEIQRTEQGDSAMYLCASSLGQLLSGANVLTFGAGSRLTVL.

This sequence joins TRBV7-2 and TRBJ2-7; 8 nucleotides agree with TRBD1. Losses at the gene ends were 5 bases for V and 1 base for J; bases not matched to a gene: 7. The germline V gene has CDR1 SGHTA and CDR2 FQGNSA. There are 15 residues in the CDR3. The CDR3 DNA follows: TGTGCCAGCAGCCACCGACAGGGGAGTTCCTACGAGCAGTACTTC. Its protein is CASSHRQGSSYEQYF.

This clone was recorded once. V gene TRBV7-9 combines with J gene TRBJ1-5, with 11 nucleotides matching TRBD1. The V gene end was trimmed by 5 bases and the J gene end by 4 bases; junction bases not matched to a gene: 4. The CDR3 contains 15 residues. The germline CDR1 and CDR2 sequences are SEHNR and FQNEAQ (reference sequence). The CDR3 sequence: CASSIGTGGNQPQHF. The CDR3 DNA is TGTGCCAGCAGCATCGGGACAGGGGGAAATCAGCCCCAGCATTTT.

The rearrangement joins TRBV7-8 to TRBJ2-3; 11 nucleotides align to TRBD1. The germline V gene encodes CDR1 SGHVS and CDR2 FQNEAQ. With V trimmed by 1 base and J by 5 bases, 2 bases remained unmatched. This CDR3 contains 15 residues. The CDR3 is CASSLVGQGVDTQYF. The CDR3 coding sequence is TGTGCCAGCAGCTTAGTGGGACAGGGGGTAGATACGCAGTATTTT.

This clone showed up just once. The rearrangement joins TRBV20-1 to TRBJ2-7; 9 nucleotides line up with TRBD2. This CDR3 comprises 14 residues. CDR1 is DFQATT and CDR2 is SNEGSKA in the germline V gene (reference sequence). J was trimmed by 3 bases and V by 3 bases; bases with no gene match: 6. The DNA of the CDR3 is TGCAGTGCTAGTCGCGGGACTAGCTTCTACGAGCAGTACTTC. Translating gives CSASRGTSFYEQYF.

This rearrangement joins TRBV5-4 to TRBJ2-4, with a weak D call TRBD2 (7 bases). Germline loops: CDR1 SGHNT, CDR2 YYREEE (reference sequence). V was clipped by 3 bases and J by 6 bases, with 28 bases between them. The CDR3 has 19 residues. CDR3 nucleotides: TGTGCCAGCAGCTCGGCGATGGCGGGGGCGAGTAGTGTTGGAAACATTCAGTACTTC. This codes for CASSSAMAGASSVGNIQYF.

The V gene is TRBV18, the J gene TRBJ2-7; D unresolved. This CDR3 is built from 15 residues. CDR1 is KGHSH and CDR2 is LQKENI in the germline V gene. Trimming removed 5 bases from V and 0 bases from J, with 14 bases in between. DNA for the CDR3: TGTGCCAGCTCAGTAGCCGGGTGGAGCTCCTACGAGCAGTACTTC. It encodes CASSVAGWSSYEQYF. Filled out from reference TRBV18 and TRBJ2-7, the complete variable domain reads NAGVMQNPRHLVRRRGQEARLRCSPMKGHSHVYWYRQLPEEGLKFMVYLQKENIIDESGMPKERFSAEFPKEGPSILRIQQVVRGDSAAYFCASSVAGWSSYEQYFGPGTRLTVT.

The chain employs TRBV7-9 and TRBJ1-4; 9 bases are shared with TRBD1. Germline V gene lookup returns CDR1 SEHNR and CDR2 FQNEAQ (reference sequence). V was clipped by 5 bases and J by 7 bases; unmatched bases: 8. The CDR3 sequence is 15 residues long. CDR3 region: CASSATGTGREKLFF. The CDR3, as DNA: TGTGCCAGCAGCGCGACCGGGACAGGGCGTGAAAAACTGTTTTTT.

This clone was observed a handful of times. The V call is TRBV28, the J call TRBJ2-5; 8 positions match TRBD2. This CDR3 has 16 amino acids. The V segment lost 7 bases and the J segment 1 base; nucleotides outside the gene matches: 11. Germline CDR1 reads MDHEN; CDR2 reads SYDVKM. CDR3: CASTLTPTSAQETQYF. In DNA form, the CDR3 reads TGTGCCAGCACCCTTACCCCGACTAGCGCCCAAGAGACCCAGTACTTC.

The V and J genes are TRBV6-5 and TRBJ1-6; 9 nucleotides agree with TRBD1. The CDR3 totals 14 residues. V was clipped by 6 bases and J by 7 bases; unmatched bases: 4. CDR1 is MNHEY and CDR2 is SVGAGI in the germline V gene. DNA for the CDR3: TGTGCCAGCAGGGTAGGGACAGGGAATTCACCCCTCCACTTT. This gives the protein CASRVGTGNSPLHF.

This clone is medium-sized within its sample. The chain recombines TRBV7-9 with TRBJ2-1; 7 nucleotides align to TRBD1. V lost 5 bases, J lost 5 bases, and 12 bases stayed unmatched. The CDR3 covers 16 residues. Per the germline V gene, CDR1 is SEHNR and CDR2 is FQNEAQ (reference sequence). The CDR3: CASSRQGLVPNNEQFF. DNA of the CDR3: TGTGCCAGCAGCAGACAGGGTCTCGTCCCCAACAATGAGCAGTTCTTC.

V gene TRBV7-3 combines with J gene TRBJ2-7; 10 bases line up with TRBD2. This CDR3 region has 15 residues. The V and J ends lost 4 bases and 3 bases, in that order; junction bases with no gene match: 6. Germline V gene sequence: CDR1 SGHTA, CDR2 FQGTGA. The CDR3 DNA is TGTGCCAGCAGCTCTAGCGGGAGTTACGTCTACGAGCAGTACTTC. Its translation is CASSSSGSYVYEQYF. The full variable domain, in which reference TRBV7-3 and TRBJ2-7 provide the parts outside the CDR3, is GAGVSQTPSNKVTEKGKYVELRCDPISGHTALYWYRQSLGQGPEFLIYFQGTGAADDSGLPNDRFFAVRPEGSVSTLKIQRTERGDSAVYLCASSSSGSYVYEQYFGPGTRLTVT.

The sample holds one count of this clone. J is TRBJ2-6 and V is TRBV11-3, with 9 bases aligning to TRBD1. The CDR3 has 18 residues. CDR1 and CDR2 from the germline V gene are SGHNT and YENEEA. V was pared by 5 bases and J by 1 base, with 9 bases of the junction left unmatched. As DNA, the CDR3 is TGTGCCAGCAGCCCCGGGACAGGGAGTAGGTCTGGGGCCAACGTCCTGACTTTC. The encoded protein is CASSPGTGSRSGANVLTF.

Here the CDR3 reads CATSGNQGAEIYEQYF. The CDR3 DNA reads as TGTGCCACCAGTGGGAACCAGGGGGCCGAGATCTACGAGCAGTACTTC. The rearrangement joins TRBV24-1 to TRBJ2-7, with 8 bases identical to TRBD1. CDR3 length equals 16 residues. J gave up 3 bases and V 5 bases, and 11 bases lay outside the gene matches. Germline assignment: CDR1 KGHDR and CDR2 SFDVKD.

J is TRBJ1-1 and V is TRBV28; 9 bases match TRBD1. The V and J ends lost 6 bases and 6 bases, in that order; junction bases with no gene match: 2. Germline CDR1 MDHEN, CDR2 SYDVKM. The CDR3 length is 12 residues. The CDR3 coding sequence is TGTGCCAGCAGGGGACAGGGAGCTGAAGCTTTCTTT. Protein sequence: CASRGQGAEAFF. The full variable domain, rest sourced from reference TRBV28 and TRBJ1-1, is DVKVTQSSRYLVKRTGEKVFLECVQDMDHENMFWYRQDPGLGLRLIYFSYDVKMKEKGDIPEGYSVSREKKERFSLILESASTNQTSMYLCASRGQGAEAFFGQGTRLTVV.

The genes are TRBV7-3 and TRBJ2-1; the D is unclear. CDR3 length: 13 amino acids. Germline V gene lookup returns CDR1 SGHTA and CDR2 FQGTGA. V lost 2 bases and J lost 9, with 11 bases in between. DNA for the CDR3: TGTGCCAGCAGCTTAGGGTCAGGCAGTGAGCAGTTCTTC. Translated: CASSLGSGSEQFF.

V is TRBV6-1 and J is TRBJ1-1; TRBD1 matches at 10 bases. V trimming: 3 bases; J trimming: 5 bases; junction bases outside the gene matches: 6. Per the germline V gene, CDR1 is MNHNS and CDR2 is SASEGT. CDR3 length: 15 residues. CDR3 coding DNA: TGTGCCAGCAGTGACATAGGGACAGGGGAAACTGAAGCTTTCTTT. Encoded protein: CASSDIGTGETEAFF.

This chain joins TRBV28 and TRBJ2-1; a possible D gene is TRBD2 (5 bases). This CDR3 is built from 15 residues. Per germline, CDR1 MDHEN and CDR2 SYDVKM. Trimming left V 6 bases short and J 2 bases short, with 14 bases between. The CDR3 bases are TGTGCCAGCAGGGTGCTGGGAGTCGCCTACAATGAGCAGTTCTTC. Residues: CASRVLGVAYNEQFF.

V usage is TRBV11-2 and J usage is TRBJ2-7; no clear D gene. Germline V lookup: CDR1 SGHAT, CDR2 FQNNGV. The CDR3 consists of 14 residues. V lost 5 bases and J 0 bases, leaving 11 bases between the germline ends. The CDR3 region has the DNA TGTGCCAGCAGCCGCGAGGATAGCTCCTACGAGCAGTACTTC. Translated: CASSREDSSYEQYF.

The chain has TRBV19 and TRBJ2-5, with 9 bases identical to TRBD1. The V segment lost 7 bases and the J segment 1 base; nucleotides outside the gene matches: 7. Germline V CDR1 and CDR2: LNHDA, SQIVND (reference sequence). This CDR3 is 15 amino acids long. DNA for the CDR3: TGTGCCAGTAATCGGGGACAGGGCTCCCAAGAGACCCAGTACTTC. Translating gives CASNRGQGSQETQYF.

This rearrangement joins TRBV30 to TRBJ2-7; maybe TRBD1 (6 bases). The CDR3 covers 12 residues. Trimming removed 4 bases at V and 4 bases at J, with 11 bases between. CDR1 is GTSNPN, CDR2 SVGIG, per germline (reference sequence). CDR3 bases: TGTGCCTGGAAGGGGGTCGGGTACGAGCAGTACTTC. Protein product: CAWKGVGYEQYF.